Given below is one T cell receptor beta chain in context. The source of the sample is a study of OX40 agonist ivuxolimab in advanced cancers. At the level of the study: Patients got intravenous ivuxolimab at 0.01 to 10 mg/kg every 2 weeks. Three individuals attained partial responses, comprising one hepatocellular carcinoma case and two cutaneous melanoma cases.

Produced via immunoSEQ multiplex PCR; TCRdb's table is partial and in-frame only. The table lists about 67,000 clones, about 87% of them singletons. Germline V gives CDR1 LNHNV, CDR2 YYDKDF (reference sequence). V lost 5 bases and J 3 bases, leaving 11 bases between the germline ends. The CDR3 is 13 amino acids. Specimen: CD4+ or CD8+ T cells sorted from blood, collected in a trial of the OX40 agonist ivuxolimab. The gene calls are TRBV15 and TRBJ2-7, with D possibly matching TRBD1 (7 bases). The TCR sequence derives from an adult with an advanced solid tumor such as melanoma, head and neck, liver or kidney cancer. The CDR3: CATSPQGGYEQYF. CDR3 DNA: TGTGCCACCAGCCCCCAGGGGGGCTACGAGCAGTACTTC.